The T cell receptor beta chain described here comes from a study of persistence of HIV-infected CD4 T cells. Study in general: Isolated cells were CMV- and HIV-1 Gag-responding CD4+ T cells.

The stimulus was lysate of CMV-infected fibroblasts, around 10 ug/mL. Sorted nonresponding memory CD4+ T cells were CD40L-negative, CD69-negative, CD45RO-high. Before stimulation, PBMCs underwent CD8+ T cell depletion. Germline loops: CDR1 MGHRA, CDR2 YSYEKL. The V and J ends lost 1 base and 0 bases, in that order; junction bases with no gene match: 9. The CDR3 length is 18 residues. In the case of this clone: Its antigen is not identified.

The immunoSEQ assay was version 4, run in survey mode. Here immunoSEQ multiplex PCR was the method, and the copy in TCRdb shows in-frame clones only, minus some. The sample has about 40,000 clones; around 80% are singletons. The chain joins TRBV4-1 to TRBJ1-3, with 7 bases that match TRBD1. This sample comprised CD4+ T cells sorted from PBMCs after roughly 18-hour stimulation, obtained from a patient who received antiretroviral therapy. The TCR was taken from an adult man with HIV who was CMV-seropositive. The CDR3 DNA is TGCGCCAGCAGCCAAGTAGGGCTGACAGGGACCTCTGGAAACACCATATATTTT. Protein product: CASSQVGLTGTSGNTIYF.